This T cell receptor beta chain was documented in a study of tumor-infiltrating lymphocytes in oesophageal squamous cell carcinoma. To note about this clonotype: This may arise from a read error, as a much more abundant clone is one base away.

TCRdb processed the PCR reads anew with MiXCR; each CDR3 protein has one entry. The sample carries 14,000 or so distinct CDR3 sequences, approximately 51% recorded once. Sequenced material: blood. The receptor's source is a male donor with esophageal squamous cell carcinoma.

CDR3 coding DNA: TGTGCCACCAGTGATGAAATCTTC. This encodes CATSDEIF. The chain employs TRBV24-1 and TRBJ2-5; D unresolved. Germline values: CDR1 KGHDR, CDR2 SFDVKD. This CDR3 has 8 residues.